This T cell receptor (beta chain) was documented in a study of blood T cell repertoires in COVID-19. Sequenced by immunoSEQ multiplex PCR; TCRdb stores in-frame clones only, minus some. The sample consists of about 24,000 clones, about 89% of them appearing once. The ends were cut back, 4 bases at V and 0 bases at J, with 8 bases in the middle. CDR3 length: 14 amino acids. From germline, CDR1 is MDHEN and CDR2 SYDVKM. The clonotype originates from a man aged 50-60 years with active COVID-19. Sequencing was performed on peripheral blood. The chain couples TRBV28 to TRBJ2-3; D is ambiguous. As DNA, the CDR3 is TGTGCCAGCAGTTATGGTAGTAGCACAGATACGCAGTATTTT. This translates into CASSYGSSTDTQYF.